Shown below are 28 T cell receptor beta chains from a single sample sequenced in a study of blood T cell repertoires in COVID-19 (dated by TCRdb to about 2020). The method was the immunoSEQ multiplex PCR assay. In TCRdb, the immuneACCESS table is reduced to in-frame sequences with V and J assigned. These tables do not hold every clone; where another copy was compared, an unresolved V gene accounts for under half, and the others remain unexplained. Here the sample has about 250,000 clones; roughly 82% occur a single time. Of the sample, 4.5% to 5% is held by the ten largest clones. The sequenced material came from peripheral blood. The receptors originated from a woman at least 80 years old with active or convalescent COVID-19.

The chain recombines TRBV3-1 (or the pseudogene TRBV3-2) with TRBJ1-5, with D possibly TRBD1 on 5 matching bases. V lost 5 bases and J lost 2, with 10 bases in between. CDR3 size: 14 residues. Germline V gives CDR1 LGHDT, CDR2 YNNKEL (reference sequence). CDR3 region: CASSGATGNQPQHF. In DNA form, the CDR3 reads TGTGCCAGCAGCGGCGCGACAGGCAATCAGCCCCAGCATTTT.

The chain has TRBV28 and TRBJ1-2; 8 bases agree with TRBD1. The trim removed 9 bases at V and 1 base at J, leaving 4 bases unmatched. This CDR3 has 13 amino acids. Per the germline V gene, CDR1 is MDHEN and CDR2 is SYDVKM. DNA of the CDR3: TGTGCCAGTGGACAGGGTTTTAACTATGGCTACACCTTC. Translation: CASGQGFNYGYTF.

A few counts support this clone. The rearrangement joins TRBV28 to TRBJ1-2; a possible D gene is TRBD1 (5 bases). CDR3 length: 15 residues. Germline V gene lookup returns CDR1 MDHEN and CDR2 SYDVKM. V gave up 6 bases and J gave up 4 bases, with 18 bases separating them. In DNA, the CDR3 is TGTGCCAGCAGAAATCCCCGGCAGGGTACCTATGGCTACACCTTC. Amino acids: CASRNPRQGTYGYTF.

The chain links TRBV7-8 to TRBJ1-1; D gene uncertain. V was cut by 5 bases and J by 11 bases, with 15 bases left in between. CDR1 is SGHVS and CDR2 is FQNEAQ in the germline V gene. The CDR3 covers 12 residues. The CDR3 DNA reads as TGTGCCAGCAGCCCTACACGGAGTTTGGCTTTCTTT. Its protein product is CASSPTRSLAFF.

The CDR3 DNA sequence: TGTGCCAGCAGCCTCACCGGGACAGGAGGCTACAATGAGCAGTTCTTC. Its protein is CASSLTGTGGYNEQFF. The chain joins TRBV7-2 to TRBJ2-1; 8 nucleotides agree with TRBD1. There are 16 residues in the CDR3. J was trimmed by 3 bases and V by 5 bases; bases with no gene match: 9. The V gene's germline CDR1 is SGHTA and CDR2 FQGNSA.

The chain couples TRBV6-5 to TRBJ2-3; no firm D call. This CDR3 has 16 residues. Looked up from germline, CDR1 is MNHEY and CDR2 is SVGAGI. V was pared by 2 bases and J by 3 bases, with 15 bases between. The CDR3 loop reads CASSYLVRANTDTQYF. In DNA form, the CDR3 reads TGTGCCAGCAGTTACCTTGTCCGAGCGAATACAGATACGCAGTATTTT.

This clone was seen a single time. The chain employs TRBV6-5 and TRBJ2-3; D unclear. V lost 6 bases, J lost 6 bases, and 7 bases lay in between. The CDR3 covers 11 residues. Germline-derived CDR1 and CDR2 are MNHEY and SVGAGI. The CDR3 DNA reads TGTGCCAGCAGCCGTTATGATACGCAGTATTTT. It codes for CASSRYDTQYF.

This clone was detected only a few times. The CDR3 reads CASSREGGRTEAFF. The CDR3 DNA sequence: TGTGCCAGCAGTCGAGAGGGGGGGAGGACTGAAGCTTTCTTT. The chain couples TRBV11-2 to TRBJ1-1, with a possible D match to TRBD1 (6 bases). The CDR3 totals 14 residues. V shed 6 bases and J shed 5 bases, with 16 bases lying between them. The germline gives CDR1 SGHAT, CDR2 FQNNGV.

This clone was counted between two and nine times. The chain combines TRBV5-1 with TRBJ1-2, with 10 nucleotides matching TRBD1. V was pared by 4 bases and J by 1 base, with 7 bases of the junction left unmatched. Germline lookup yields CDR1 SGHRS and CDR2 YFSETQ. This CDR3 is built from 16 residues. Here the CDR3 reads CASSGGTGEGNYGYTF. In DNA, the CDR3 is TGCGCCAGCAGCGGCGGGACAGGGGAAGGTAACTATGGCTACACCTTC.

The J gene is TRBJ2-2, the V gene TRBV11-2, with D perhaps TRBD1 (6 bases). The germline gives CDR1 SGHAT, CDR2 FQNNGV. CDR3 length equals 17 residues. V was trimmed by 9 bases and J by 4 bases, leaving 24 bases between them. CDR3 sequence (DNA): TGTGCCAGTACCTCCCTACAGGGAGTAGATAGCACCGGGGAGCTGTTTTTT. Translation: CASTSLQGVDSTGELFF. The full variable domain, its missing parts supplied by reference TRBV11-2 and TRBJ2-2, is EAGVAQSPRYKIIEKRQSVAFWCNPISGHATLYWYQQILGQGPKLLIQFQNNGVVDDSQLPKDRFSAERLKGVDSTLKIQPAKLEDSAVYLCASTSLQGVDSTGELFFGEGSRLTVL.

The chain combines TRBV4-1 with TRBJ2-3; 8 bases are shared with TRBD1. Looked up from germline, CDR1 is MGHRA and CDR2 is YSYEKL. The CDR3 sequence is 17 residues long. With 0 bases clipped from V and 2 bases from J, the junction kept 7 bases outside the gene matches. The CDR3 loop reads CASSQDPTGAPTDTQYF. The DNA of the CDR3 is TGCGCCAGCAGCCAAGACCCGACAGGGGCCCCCACAGATACGCAGTATTTT.

As DNA, the CDR3 is TGTGCAAGTCGCTTAGCGGGAGTGGGAAGGGGACAGGGGGTTGGAGATACGCAGTATTTT. It encodes CASRLAGVGRGQGVGDTQYF. The rearrangement joins TRBV12-2 to TRBJ2-3; TRBD1 is the table's D call, not checked against the DNA. TRBV12-2 is recorded as a pseudogene. The CDR3 totals 20 residues.

This clone has just a few counts. This chain connects TRBV6-6 to TRBJ2-1; 12 bases are shared with TRBD2. V lost 6 bases and J lost 1; bases outside the gene matches: 4. CDR3 length equals 16 residues. Germline V lookup: CDR1 MNHNY, CDR2 SVGAGI (reference sequence). The CDR3 here is CASRKTSGRSYNEQFF. The CDR3 region has the DNA TGTGCCAGCAGAAAAACTAGCGGGAGGTCCTACAATGAGCAGTTCTTC.

This clone was observed a handful of times. This chain connects TRBV18 to TRBJ2-1, with D perhaps TRBD1 (5 bases). Per the germline V gene, CDR1 is KGHSH and CDR2 is LQKENI. Trimming took 2 bases from V and 5 from J, leaving 10 bases between them. The CDR3 contains 14 residues. CDR3 DNA sequence: TGTGCCAGCTCACCAGACAGCCCACACAATGAGCAGTTCTTC. Encoded protein: CASSPDSPHNEQFF.

The J gene is TRBJ2-7, the V gene TRBV3-1 (or the pseudogene TRBV3-2), with 11 nucleotides matching TRBD2. Germline V lookup: CDR1 LGHDT, CDR2 YNNKEL (reference sequence). There are 16 residues in the CDR3. V lost 4 bases, J lost 0 bases, and 5 bases stayed unmatched. CDR3 loop: CASSRGGTSGSYEQYF. As DNA, the CDR3 is TGTGCCAGCAGCCGGGGCGGGACTAGCGGCTCCTACGAGCAGTACTTC.

This clone was picked up one time. The chain recombines TRBV3-1 (or the pseudogene TRBV3-2) with TRBJ2-7; TRBD1 might be the D (5 bases). The CDR3 length is 14 residues. Germline CDR1 is LGHDT and CDR2 is YNNKEL (reference sequence). The V gene lost 5 bases and the J gene lost 7 bases, with 18 bases spanning the gap. The CDR3 bases are TGTGCCAGCAGCGTTACATCTCTCCCAGGGGAGCAGTACTTC. Translating it yields CASSVTSLPGEQYF.

In its sample, this clone was seen a few times. The chain carries TRBV10-2 and TRBJ2-1; D remains unclear. The germline CDR1 and CDR2 sequences are WSHSY and SAAADI. V shed 6 bases and J shed 7 bases, with 13 bases lying between them. CDR3 length: 13 residues. The CDR3: CASRLPGSNEQFF. The CDR3 DNA sequence: TGCGCCAGCAGATTGCCAGGTTCAAATGAGCAGTTCTTC.

This clone was seen a handful of times. The chain joins TRBV30 to TRBJ2-3; 12 nucleotides agree with TRBD1. V gave up 2 bases and J gave up 4 bases; unmatched junction bases: 4. The CDR3 is 15 residues long. From germline, CDR1 is GTSNPN and CDR2 SVGIG (reference sequence). CDR3 residues: CAWSRGQGASDTQYF. The DNA of the CDR3 is TGTGCCTGGAGTCGGGGACAGGGGGCATCAGATACGCAGTATTTT.

Only one count was recorded for this clone. This chain uses TRBV5-1 with TRBJ2-2; no clear D. The CDR3 length is 15 residues. Trimming took 1 base from V and 4 from J, leaving 11 bases between them. The germline V gene encodes CDR1 SGHRS and CDR2 YFSETQ. The CDR3 region is CASSLNMRSTGELFF. The CDR3 DNA follows: TGCGCCAGCAGCTTGAATATGAGGTCCACCGGGGAGCTGTTTTTT.

The chain is built from TRBV19 and TRBJ2-3, with D possibly matching TRBD1 (6 bases). CDR1 and CDR2 (germline): LNHDA, SQIVND (reference sequence). The CDR3 covers 16 residues. V was clipped by 4 bases and J by 2 bases, with 16 bases between them. CDR3 sequence reads: CASSSRDRLTTDTQYF. CDR3 nucleotides: TGTGCCAGTAGTAGCCGTGACAGGCTGACCACAGATACGCAGTATTTT.

The rearrangement links TRBV29-1 to TRBJ2-3; TRBD2 aligns across 9 bases. The CDR3 covers 15 residues. V shed 1 base, J shed 4 bases, and the junction held 6 bases outside the gene matches. Germline V lookup: CDR1 SQVTM, CDR2 ANQGSEA. CDR3 amino acids: CSVEVVAGAADTQYF. The CDR3 nucleotides are TGCAGCGTTGAAGTTGTAGCGGGAGCGGCAGATACGCAGTATTTT.

The chain joins TRBV9 to TRBJ1-2; the match to TRBD1 covers 7 bases. Losses at the gene ends were 0 bases for V and 4 bases for J; bases not matched to a gene: 3. The germline V gene has CDR1 SGDLS and CDR2 YYNGEE. This CDR3 spans 14 amino acids. This chain's CDR3 is CASSVAGQIYGYTF. The CDR3 coding sequence is TGTGCCAGCAGCGTAGCGGGACAGATCTATGGCTACACCTTC.

The chain couples TRBV2 to TRBJ2-5, with 16 nucleotides matching TRBD2. V lost 7 bases, J lost 5 bases, and 7 bases stayed unmatched. The germline V gene encodes CDR1 SNHLY and CDR2 FYNNEI. The CDR3 runs to 16 residues. The DNA of the CDR3 is TGTGCCAGCACTGGAGGGACTAGCGGGAGGGCCGAGACCCAGTACTTC. Protein product: CASTGGTSGRAETQYF.

The chain uses TRBV5-1 and TRBJ1-2; D is ambiguous. V lost 6 bases, J lost 10 bases, and 13 bases lay in between. In germline, CDR1 is SGHRS, CDR2 YFSETQ. The CDR3 covers 11 residues. The CDR3 sequence: CASKAEGDYTF. CDR3 nucleotides: TGCGCCAGCAAAGCGGAAGGTGACTACACCTTC.

This clone was counted between two and nine times. The chain carries TRBV12-3 or TRBV12-4 and TRBJ2-1; TRBD2 matches 7 bases. There are 13 residues in the CDR3. The V gene end was trimmed by 4 bases and the J gene end by 3 bases; junction bases not matched to a gene: 0. CDR3 in amino acids: CASSWDYYNEQFF. CDR3 bases: TGTGCCAGCAGTTGGGACTACTACAATGAGCAGTTCTTC.

This clone was seen once. The chain couples TRBV28 to TRBJ1-1; TRBD1 matches at 7 bases. The CDR3 is 16 amino acids. CDR1 is MDHEN and CDR2 is SYDVKM in the germline V gene. J was trimmed by 0 bases and V by 3 bases; bases with no gene match: 7. The CDR3 DNA is TGTGCCAGCAGTTTCCTCAAGGGACAGCTGAACACTGAAGCTTTCTTT. Protein sequence: CASSFLKGQLNTEAFF.

In the case of this clone: Within the sample, other DNA sequences also encode this same CDR3. In nucleotides, the CDR3 is TGTGCCAGCTCACCAAGGGGCGGGGATTACGAGCAGTACTTC. Translating it yields CASSPRGGDYEQYF. The chain links TRBV18 to TRBJ2-7; possibly TRBD2 for D (6 bases). This CDR3 contains 14 residues. CDR1 is KGHSH, CDR2 LQKENI, per germline. Trimming removed 2 bases at V and 4 bases at J, with 12 bases between.

V gene TRBV3-1 (or the pseudogene TRBV3-2) combines with J gene TRBJ1-2, with TRBD1 matching over 8 bases. CDR1 is LGHDT and CDR2 is YNNKEL in the germline V gene (reference sequence). The J segment lost 0 bases and the V segment lost 3 bases, leaving 3 bases of the junction unmatched. This CDR3 has 15 residues. CDR3 protein: CASSQGQVTNYGYTF. CDR3 in DNA: TGTGCCAGCAGCCAGGGACAGGTGACTAACTATGGCTACACCTTC.